These 18 T cell receptor beta chains were sequenced from one sample in a study of blood T cell repertoires in COVID-19 (dated by TCRdb to 2018 to 2020). The library relied on the immunoSEQ multiplex PCR assay. Held by TCRdb, this immuneACCESS table contains in-frame sequences only and omits some clones. Under half of the omission traces to an unresolved V gene where checked; the cause of the rest is unknown. Present in this sample are 270,000 or so clones, 81% of which were seen just once. Together, the top ten hold about 2.9% of the sample. Sequencing input: peripheral blood. The receptors come from a woman between 55 and 75 years old with active or convalescent COVID-19.

Ten or more counts support this clone. The chain links TRBV23-1 to TRBJ2-7, with 10 bases that match TRBD1. TRBV23-1 belongs to the ORF category, with a function that is uncertain. The CDR3 extends over 15 amino acids. The J segment lost 4 bases and the V segment lost 7 bases, leaving 10 bases of the junction unmatched. For the CDR3, the DNA is TGCGCCAGCACCATGACAGGGGGCCACCGATACGAGCAGTACTTC. It encodes CASTMTGGHRYEQYF.

CDR3 sequence (DNA): TGTGCCAGCAGCTTATACAGGGGCCAGCCCCAGCATTTT. It translates to CASSLYRGQPQHF. V gene TRBV7-9 combines with J gene TRBJ1-5; TRBD1 agrees at 7 bases. Germline V gene sequence: CDR1 SEHNR, CDR2 FQNEAQ (reference sequence). This CDR3 comprises 13 residues. Trimming at V came to 2 bases and at J to 7 bases, leaving 2 bases not matched to a gene. Using reference TRBV7-9 and TRBJ1-5 for the parts outside the CDR3, the full variable domain is DTGVSQNPRHKITKRGQNVTFRCDPISEHNRLYWYRQTLGQGPEFLTYFQNEAQLEKSRLLSDRFSAERPKGSFSTLEIQRTEQGDSAMYLCASSLYRGQPQHFGDGTRLSIL.

The chain employs TRBV18 and TRBJ2-4; TRBD2 matches 15 bases. The CDR3 is 16 residues long. Germline CDR1 reads KGHSH; CDR2 reads LQKENI. Unmatched junction bases numbered 2, after V lost 3 bases and J lost 5 bases. The CDR3 sequence is CASSPRTSGGENIQYF. In nucleotides, the CDR3 is TGTGCCAGCTCACCCCGGACTAGCGGGGGGGAAAACATTCAGTACTTC.

This chain uses TRBV2 with TRBJ2-5; the match to TRBD2 covers 9 bases. Germline values: CDR1 SNHLY, CDR2 FYNNEI. Trimming at V came to 3 bases and at J to 7 bases, leaving 6 bases not matched to a gene. CDR3 length equals 14 residues. The CDR3 DNA reads TGTGCCAGCAGTGAGCGGGCGGGGGGGCCGACCCAGTACTTC. It codes for CASSERAGGPTQYF.

The chain has TRBV3-1 (or the pseudogene TRBV3-2) and TRBJ2-5; D is undetermined. The CDR3 runs 13 residues. Per the germline V gene, CDR1 is LGHDT and CDR2 is YNNKEL (reference sequence). Trimming removed 1 base from V and 5 bases from J, with 8 bases in between. Here the CDR3 reads CASSQVRRETQYF. CDR3 nucleotide sequence: TGTGCCAGCAGCCAAGTGAGGCGGGAGACCCAGTACTTC.

The table lists this clone with a few counts. This sequence joins TRBV7-9 and TRBJ1-1; D unclear. The length of the CDR3 is 13 residues. The germline V gene has CDR1 SEHNR and CDR2 FQNEAQ (reference sequence). Trimming took 2 bases from V and 4 from J, leaving 8 bases between them. The CDR3 region has the DNA TGTGCCAGCAGCTTAATCGGCGGCACTGAAGCTTTCTTT. Protein: CASSLIGGTEAFF.

This chain connects TRBV11-2 to TRBJ1-6; TRBD1 aligns across 10 bases. The CDR3 consists of 16 residues. Germline V gives CDR1 SGHAT, CDR2 FQNNGV. V shed 3 bases and J 6 bases; nucleotides not matched to a gene: 5. Here the CDR3 DNA reads TGTGCCAGCAGCTTTGACCGGACAGGGGGTAATTCACCCCTCCACTTT. Its translation: CASSFDRTGGNSPLHF.

This chain connects TRBV6-5 to TRBJ1-1; no firm D call. V lost 7 bases and J 1 base, leaving 13 bases between the germline ends. Germline values: CDR1 MNHEY, CDR2 SVGAGI. The CDR3 extends over 14 amino acids. CDR3 nucleotides: TGTGCCAGCACCCACCCGGAGGGGAACACTGAAGCTTTCTTT. This sequence encodes CASTHPEGNTEAFF.

J is TRBJ1-4 and V is TRBV5-4; 7 positions match TRBD1. Unmatched junction bases numbered 6, after V lost 4 bases and J lost 3 bases. The germline V gene has CDR1 SGHNT and CDR2 YYREEE (reference sequence). The CDR3 contains 15 residues. The CDR3 coding sequence is TGTGCCAGCAGCCCGCGACAGGGACCTAATGAAAAACTGTTTTTT. As protein: CASSPRQGPNEKLFF.

J is TRBJ2-3 and V is TRBV19; TRBD2 agrees at 9 bases. The CDR3 loop spans 16 amino acids. Germline CDR1 is LNHDA and CDR2 is SQIVND (reference sequence). V was clipped by 3 bases and J by 1 base; unmatched bases: 5. The CDR3 region has the DNA TGTGCCAGTAGTATGGGACTAGCCCCTGGCACAGATACGCAGTATTTT. Encoded protein: CASSMGLAPGTDTQYF.

The rearrangement joins TRBV19 to TRBJ1-2; the D gene is possibly TRBD1 (5 bases). This CDR3 is 15 amino acids long. The germline V gene encodes CDR1 LNHDA and CDR2 SQIVND (reference sequence). V lost 10 bases and J 1 base, leaving 19 bases between the germline ends. The CDR3 here is CATDGAGANNYGYTF. CDR3 DNA sequence: TGTGCCACTGATGGGGCAGGTGCCAATAACTATGGCTACACCTTC.

This chain links TRBV10-1 with TRBJ1-5, with D unresolved. Germline V CDR1 and CDR2: WNHNN, SYGVQD (reference sequence). The length of the CDR3 is 13 residues. Trimming cost V 7 bases and J 5 bases, with 12 bases left between them. The CDR3 DNA follows: TGCGCCAGCATTACAGCGGCGGATCAGCCCCAGCATTTT. It yields the protein CASITAADQPQHF.

V usage is TRBV9 and J usage is TRBJ1-2; 8 nucleotides align to TRBD1. In germline, CDR1 is SGDLS, CDR2 YYNGEE. The CDR3 runs to 13 residues. V shed 1 base, J shed 7 bases, and the junction held 3 bases outside the gene matches. The CDR3: CASSVQGASGYTF. Written as DNA, the CDR3 is TGTGCCAGCAGCGTACAGGGGGCCTCTGGCTACACCTTC.

This chain uses TRBV12-5 with TRBJ1-2; weak D call: TRBD1 (6 bases). The germline V and J ends were trimmed by 0 bases and 8 bases, with 16 bases remaining between them. From germline, CDR1 is LGHNT and CDR2 FRNRAP. The CDR3 totals 15 residues. As DNA, the CDR3 is TGTGCTAGTGGTTTGGTAGTCCCAGGGGTCGGAGGCTACACCTTC. This codes for CASGLVVPGVGGYTF.

The chain is built from TRBV27 and TRBJ2-7; a weak D match, TRBD1 (6 bases). The V gene lost 5 bases and the J gene lost 6 bases, with 11 bases spanning the gap. The CDR3 spans 12 residues. The V gene's germline CDR1 is MNHEY and CDR2 SMNVEV (reference sequence). In DNA, the CDR3 is TGTGCCAGCAGTCCCATGGGGGCCGAGCAGTACTTC. It is translated as CASSPMGAEQYF.

The chain couples TRBV9 to TRBJ1-5; the D gene is possibly TRBD1 (5 bases). Germline CDR1 reads SGDLS; CDR2 reads YYNGEE. The CDR3 contains 15 residues. V lost 6 bases and J lost 3, with 16 bases in between. CDR3 nucleotides: TGTGCCAGCACCCCGGGGGGGGGACCCAATCAGCCCCAGCATTTT. Protein sequence: CASTPGGGPNQPQHF. The complete variable domain, with remaining parts taken from reference TRBV9 and TRBJ1-5, reads DSGVTQTPKHLITATGQRVTLRCSPRSGDLSVYWYQQSLDQGLQFLIQYYNGEERAKGNILERFSAQQFPDLHSELNLSSLELGDSALYFCASTPGGGPNQPQHFGDGTRLSIL.

J is TRBJ2-7 and V is TRBV7-2; unclear D gene. This CDR3 contains 12 residues. Germline-derived CDR1 and CDR2 are SGHTA and FQGNSA. V lost 1 base to trimming and J lost 9 bases, with 10 bases between them. DNA for the CDR3: TGTGCCAGCAGCTTAGGGTCGGTACCGCAGTACTTC. Translation: CASSLGSVPQYF. Together with reference TRBV7-2 and TRBJ2-7, the CDR3 gives the full variable domain: GAGVSQSPSNKVTEKGKDVELRCDPISGHTALYWYRQSLGQGLEFLIYFQGNSAPDKSGLPSDRFSAERTGGSVSTLTIQRTQQEDSAVYLCASSLGSVPQYFGPGTRLTVT.

DNA of the CDR3: TGTGCCAGCAGCCCTAGCGGGAGGCAAGAGACCCAGTACTTC. Amino acids: CASSPSGRQETQYF. The chain couples TRBV11-3 to TRBJ2-5; 11 bases fit TRBD2. Trimming removed 5 bases from V and 2 bases from J; junction bases left unmatched: 1. Germline CDR1 and CDR2: SGHNT and YENEEA. This CDR3 has 14 amino acids.